The 13 T cell receptor beta chains below were found in one sample sequenced in a study of T cells in Graves' hyperthyroidism and ophthalmopathy. What was amplified from RNA transcripts were TCR beta CDR3 regions. The HTBI primer set served for first-round RT-PCR of the TCR CDR3. One entry per CDR3 protein, called by TCRdb with MiXCR from the multiplex PCR reads. Here the sample spans about 510,000 distinct CDR3 sequences, 46% being singletons. Sequencing was performed on peripheral blood or thyroid tissue (not recorded which). All receptors come from an adult woman with Graves' disease, either hyperthyroidism or ophthalmopathy (not recorded which).

V usage is TRBV5-6 and J usage is TRBJ2-7; a weak D match, TRBD2 (5 bases). This CDR3 has 14 residues. The V end lost 0 bases, the J end lost 2 bases, and 9 bases lay between the germline ends. Germline V CDR1 and CDR2: SGHDT, YYEEEE. CDR3 DNA: TGTGCCAGCAGCTTGGGCCGGAGGACCTACGAGCAGTACTTC. Residues: CASSLGRRTYEQYF.

Ten or more counts support this clonotype. The gene calls are TRBV20-1 and TRBJ2-7; 12 bases are shared with TRBD1. The germline V gene has CDR1 DFQATT and CDR2 SNEGSKA (reference sequence). The trim removed 2 bases at V and 3 bases at J, leaving 5 bases unmatched. CDR3 length: 15 residues. CDR3 loop: CSARPGTGGIYEQYF. The CDR3 region has the DNA TGCAGTGCTAGACCCGGGACAGGGGGCATCTACGAGCAGTACTTC.

The CDR3 sequence is CASSPGQGATPLHF. The DNA for the CDR3 is TGTGCCAGCAGCCCCGGACAGGGGGCTACACCCCTCCACTTT. The rearrangement uses TRBV3-1 and TRBJ1-6, with 11 bases matching TRBD1. Germline V CDR1 and CDR2: LGHDT, YNNKEL (reference sequence). The CDR3 has 14 amino acids. Unmatched junction bases numbered 4, after V lost 4 bases and J lost 11 bases.

The V and J genes are TRBV29-1 and TRBJ2-3; 9 positions match TRBD2. The CDR3 sequence is 16 residues long. V trimming: 4 bases; J trimming: 5 bases; junction bases outside the gene matches: 13. CDR1 SQVTM and CDR2 ANQGSEA come from the germline V gene. CDR3 DNA sequence: TGCAGCGTTGCAGGGGGAGCGCTAGCGGGAAAAGATACGCAGTATTTT. Translation: CSVAGGALAGKDTQYF.

A few counts support this clonotype. The chain combines TRBV28 with TRBJ2-7, with D possibly matching TRBD1 (5 bases). Trimming removed 4 bases at V and 5 bases at J, with 18 bases between. Germline CDR1 and CDR2: MDHEN and SYDVKM. The CDR3 runs 15 residues. Here the CDR3 reads CASSSIPQGWHEQYF. The CDR3 coding sequence is TGTGCCAGCAGTTCTATACCGCAGGGTTGGCACGAGCAGTACTTC.

This clonotype was recorded at least ten times. The gene calls are TRBV27 and TRBJ2-7; D gene unclear. Germline-derived CDR1 and CDR2 are MNHEY and SMNVEV (reference sequence). The CDR3 sequence is 12 residues long. V was pared by 7 bases and J by 3 bases, with 10 bases between. CDR3 loop: CASTGPYYEQYF. The DNA of the CDR3 is TGTGCCAGCACGGGTCCGTACTACGAGCAGTACTTC.

Regarding this clonotype: One end of the junction is discordant with germline, which a read error may explain. This sequence joins TRBV5-1 and TRBJ2-7, with D tentatively TRBD1 (6 bases). Germline V lookup: CDR1 SGHRS, CDR2 YFSETQ. The CDR3 is made up of 12 amino acids. CDR3 nucleotide sequence: TGTGCCAGCAGCTTAGGCGGACAGGAGCAGTACTTC. Residues: CASSLGGQEQYF.

This clonotype has more than one count but fewer than ten. The chain couples TRBV10-1 to TRBJ1-1, with a weak D call TRBD1 (6 bases). V was pared by 6 bases and J by 10 bases, with 15 bases between. The CDR3 is made up of 12 amino acids. CDR1 and CDR2 from the germline V gene are WNHNN and SYGVQD (reference sequence). This CDR3 reads CASSKQGEGAFF. As DNA, the CDR3 is TGCGCCAGCAGCAAACAGGGAGAAGGAGCTTTCTTT.

The J gene is TRBJ1-1, the V gene TRBV24-1, with D possibly being TRBD1 (5 bases). Germline-derived CDR1 and CDR2 are KGHDR and SFDVKD. V lost 2 bases to trimming and J lost 11 bases, with 20 bases between them. The CDR3 covers 15 residues. CDR3 coding DNA: TGTGCCACCAGTGATTCATCCACCTCACGGGGGAAGGCTTTCTTT. Residues: CATSDSSTSRGKAFF.

This chain uses TRBV30 with TRBJ2-5, with 7 nucleotides matching TRBD2. V dropped 7 bases and J dropped 5; count of bases not matched to a gene: 7. The germline V gene has CDR1 GTSNPN and CDR2 SVGIG (reference sequence). The CDR3 loop spans 12 amino acids. The DNA of the CDR3 is TGTGCCTCCGACTGGGGGGGGGAGACCCAGTACTTC. This encodes CASDWGGETQYF.

The rearrangement uses TRBV25-1 and TRBJ2-5; TRBD2 might be the D (6 bases). Germline CDR1 reads MGHDK; CDR2 reads SYGVNS. Trimming took 1 base from V and 3 from J, leaving 9 bases between them. The CDR3 has 14 amino acids. The CDR3 region has the DNA TGTGCCAGCAGTGAATCGGGAGAGAAAGAGACCCAGTACTTC. Protein: CASSESGEKETQYF.

This clonotype was observed a handful of times. The genes are TRBV7-6 and TRBJ2-7; no clear D gene. The CDR3 is 12 residues long. CDR1 is SGHVS, CDR2 FNYEAQ, per germline. Trimming took off 5 bases at V and 5 bases at J, with 10 bases between the two ends. This CDR3 is CASSPSINEQYF. CDR3 bases: TGTGCCAGCAGCCCTTCTATCAACGAGCAGTACTTC.

Concerning this clonotype: The CDR3 carries no conserved terminal phenylalanine or tryptophan, so it likely arises from a read error. V and J are TRBV11-2 and TRBJ1-2; 10 positions match TRBD1. Germline V gene data show CDR1 as SGHAT and CDR2 as FQNNGV. There are 16 residues in the CDR3. CDR3 nucleotide sequence: TGCGCCAGCAGCGAGACAGGGGGCCAAGCTAACTATGGCTACACCTCC. This encodes CASSETGGQANYGYTS.